A single sample gave rise to the 10 T cell receptor beta chains below, sequenced in a study of human T cells and chemical hapten exposure. Time point specified: patch test 1, 2 weeks after DPC sensitization. Treatment meaning: therapeutic diphenylcyclopropenone sensitization with weekly scalp DPC. TCRdb reprocessed the RACE reads via MiXCR and lists one record per CDR3 protein. The sample yields under 85,000 distinct CDR3 sequences, approximately 10% seen once. The sequenced sample was whole blood, obtained in connection with sensitization to the hapten diphenylcyclopropenone (DPC). These receptor sequences come from a woman between 45 and 60 years old with alopecia areata. Some clones in this sample may be carry-over from other donors' samples.

In this sample, this clonotype turned up a few times. This rearrangement joins TRBV7-2 to TRBJ2-3; no clear D gene. Trimming took off 2 bases at V and 2 bases at J, with 5 bases between the two ends. Germline V CDR1 and CDR2: SGHTA, FQGNSA. This CDR3 contains 13 residues. CDR3 nucleotide sequence: TGTGCCAGCAGCTTATACTACACAGATACGCAGTATTTT. Protein product: CASSLYYTDTQYF.

In this sample, this clonotype turned up a few times. The rearrangement links TRBV6-5 to TRBJ2-1; maybe TRBD2 (5 bases). V dropped 2 bases and J dropped 4 bases, with 12 bases sitting between them. Germline assignment: CDR1 MNHEY and CDR2 SVGAGI. This CDR3 is built from 15 residues. The CDR3 coding sequence is TGTGCCAGCAGTTACAGCGGAGGACGATACAATGAGCAGTTCTTC. Translated: CASSYSGGRYNEQFF.

The CDR3 nucleotides are TGTGCCAGCAGCGCGGGACAGAATGAAAAACTGTTTTTT. Its translation: CASSAGQNEKLFF. The rearrangement links TRBV11-3 to TRBJ1-4, with 7 bases aligning to TRBD1. Per the germline V gene, CDR1 is SGHNT and CDR2 is YENEEA. This CDR3 is 13 amino acids long. Trimming removed 5 bases from V and 5 bases from J; junction bases left unmatched: 2.

The rearrangement uses TRBV11-2 and TRBJ2-7; D may be TRBD2 (5 bases). V was cut by 6 bases and J by 4 bases, with 19 bases left in between. The V gene's germline CDR1 is SGHAT and CDR2 FQNNGV. The CDR3 has 15 amino acids. CDR3 in DNA: TGTGCCAGCAGTTTACCTTTCGGACTTGTTTACGAGCAGTACTTC. Translated, it gives CASSLPFGLVYEQYF. Together with reference TRBV11-2 and TRBJ2-7, the CDR3 gives the full variable domain: EAGVAQSPRYKIIEKRQSVAFWCNPISGHATLYWYQQILGQGPKLLIQFQNNGVVDDSQLPKDRFSAERLKGVDSTLKIQPAKLEDSAVYLCASSLPFGLVYEQYFGPGTRLTVT.

The chain couples TRBV7-8 to TRBJ2-1; 15 nucleotides agree with TRBD2. CDR1 and CDR2 from the germline V gene are SGHVS and FQNEAQ. The CDR3 has 19 residues. With V trimmed by 5 bases and J by 4 bases, 12 bases remained unmatched. This CDR3 reads CASSLGLAGGLGTYNEQFF. CDR3 coding DNA: TGTGCCAGCAGCCTGGGACTAGCGGGAGGTCTTGGAACTTACAATGAGCAGTTCTTC.

The chain joins TRBV7-9 to TRBJ1-4, with no clear D. The CDR3 sequence is 13 residues long. CDR1 is SEHNR and CDR2 is FQNEAQ in the germline V gene (reference sequence). Trimming took 3 bases from V and 5 from J, leaving 7 bases between them. The CDR3, as DNA: TGTGCCAGCAGCTTTGAGACGAATGAAAAACTGTTTTTT. This encodes CASSFETNEKLFF.

This clonotype was seen more than once but under ten times. The chain employs TRBV7-2 and TRBJ2-7; D uncertain. Per germline, CDR1 SGHTA and CDR2 FQGNSA. The germline V and J ends were trimmed by 6 bases and 5 bases, with 20 bases remaining between them. The CDR3 loop spans 15 amino acids. CDR3 residues: CASSKFEVGYDEQYF. Here the CDR3 DNA reads TGTGCCAGCAGTAAATTTGAGGTCGGGTACGACGAGCAGTACTTC. The whole variable domain, filled in from reference TRBV7-2 and TRBJ2-7, reads GAGVSQSPSNKVTEKGKDVELRCDPISGHTALYWYRQSLGQGLEFLIYFQGNSAPDKSGLPSDRFSAERTGGSVSTLTIQRTQQEDSAVYLCASSKFEVGYDEQYFGPGTRLTVT.

This clonotype was seen at least ten times. This rearrangement joins TRBV11-2 to TRBJ2-2; 13 bases match TRBD2. Germline-derived CDR1 and CDR2 are SGHAT and FQNNGV. The V and J ends lost 5 bases and 6 bases, in that order; junction bases with no gene match: 3. This CDR3 is built from 15 residues. The CDR3 protein is CASSRTSGRAGELFF. CDR3 nucleotide sequence: TGTGCCAGCAGCCGGACTAGCGGGAGAGCCGGGGAGCTGTTTTTT.

The J gene is TRBJ1-3, the V gene TRBV6-6, with D hard to call. Germline CDR1 reads MNHNY; CDR2 reads SVGAGI (reference sequence). CDR3 length: 16 residues. Trimming shortened V by 0 bases and J by 3 bases, and 12 bases separated the two germline ends. The CDR3 DNA sequence: TGTGCCAGCAGTTACTCATCGCTACGGGTTGGAAACACCATATATTTT. It yields the protein CASSYSSLRVGNTIYF.

This clonotype was detected a few times. The chain uses TRBV29-1 and TRBJ2-3, with 11 positions matching TRBD1. Germline V lookup: CDR1 SQVTM, CDR2 ANQGSEA. The CDR3 runs to 13 residues. The junction had 5 bases not matched to a gene; V was cut back by 6 bases and J by 6 bases. CDR3 DNA sequence: TGCAGCGTAGGACAGGGGGCAGGGGATACGCAGTATTTT. Translation gives CSVGQGAGDTQYF.